The 27 T cell receptor beta chains below all came from one sample that was sequenced in a study of T cells in Graves' hyperthyroidism and ophthalmopathy. TCR beta CDR3 sequences were amplified from RNA transcripts. The HTBI primer set drove a first-round RT-PCR of the TCR CDR3. TCRdb itself ran the multiplex PCR reads through MiXCR, one entry per CDR3 protein. The profile shows a few hundred thousand distinct CDR3 sequences, roughly 50% of them singletons. The sample was peripheral blood or thyroid tissue (not recorded which). The receptors here all came from a woman aged 18-30 years with Graves' hyperthyroidism.

This clonotype was found a few times. The chain combines TRBV29-1 with TRBJ1-5, with D perhaps TRBD1 (5 bases). Trimming removed 8 bases from V and 2 bases from J, with 7 bases in between. From germline, CDR1 is SQVTM and CDR2 ANQGSEA. This CDR3 is built from 11 residues. In nucleotides, the CDR3 is TGCAGCCGGGACGGCAATCAGCCCCAGCATTTT. Its protein product is CSRDGNQPQHF.

The rearrangement uses TRBV27 and TRBJ2-7, with TRBD1 matching 7 bases. CDR1 and CDR2 from the germline V gene are MNHEY and SMNVEV (reference sequence). The CDR3 is made up of 15 amino acids. The V gene end was trimmed by 7 bases and the J gene end by 10 bases; junction bases not matched to a gene: 19. The CDR3 nucleotides read TGTGCCAGCACAATAAACGGGACCCCAGGGGGAAGACAGTACTTC. Protein: CASTINGTPGGRQYF.

This clonotype was recorded many times. The CDR3 region has the DNA TGTGCCAGCAGTTACACAGGGAACACTGAAGCTTTCTTT. It is translated as CASSYTGNTEAFF. The chain carries TRBV6-2 or TRBV6-3 and TRBJ1-1, with a tentative D call TRBD1 (5 bases). CDR1 is MNHEY, CDR2 SVGEGT, per germline. The CDR3 contains 13 residues. Between the trimmed V and J ends, which lost 2 bases and 1 base, there was a span of 5 bases.

V gene TRBV12-3 or TRBV12-4 combines with J gene TRBJ2-5, with D perhaps TRBD1 or TRBD2 (5 bases each). The V gene lost 5 bases and the J gene lost 9 bases, with 16 bases spanning the gap. The CDR3 is 13 residues long. CDR3 residues: CASSAWSGGPQYF. DNA for the CDR3: TGTGCCAGCAGTGCCTGGTCTGGGGGACCCCAGTACTTC.

CDR3 nucleotide sequence: TGTGCCAGCAGCAGGGGGGTAGATGAAAAACTGTTTTTT. Translation gives CASSRGVDEKLFF. The V and J genes are TRBV7-6 and TRBJ1-4; tentative D call: TRBD1 (6 bases). Trimming cost V 5 bases and J 6 bases, with 10 bases left between them. This CDR3 spans 13 amino acids. From germline, CDR1 is SGHVS and CDR2 FNYEAQ.

This clonotype was seen only a few times. The chain is built from TRBV7-9 and TRBJ2-2; D could derive from TRBD1 or TRBD2 (5 bases each). The V end was cut by 5 bases, the J end by 1 base, with 11 bases between. The CDR3 contains 15 residues. Germline assignment: CDR1 SEHNR and CDR2 FQNEAQ (reference sequence). CDR3 region: CASSPGTENTGELFF. In DNA form, the CDR3 reads TGTGCCAGCAGCCCAGGGACGGAGAACACCGGGGAGCTGTTTTTT.

For the CDR3, the DNA is TGTGCCATCAGTGAGTCAATCCTCGAGACCCAGTACTTC. This translates into CAISESILETQYF. This chain joins TRBV10-3 and TRBJ2-5; D not resolved. This CDR3 is 13 amino acids long. Germline V lookup: CDR1 ENHRY, CDR2 SYGVKD. V was pared by 0 bases and J by 5 bases, with 7 bases between.

There are many counts of this clonotype. This chain links TRBV20-1 with TRBJ2-7; 9 bases map to TRBD2. The junction had 5 bases not matched to a gene; V was cut back by 0 bases and J by 2 bases. The CDR3 extends over 15 amino acids. Germline CDR1 DFQATT, CDR2 SNEGSKA (reference sequence). This CDR3 is CSARDSAGGTYEQYF. For the CDR3, the DNA is TGCAGTGCTAGAGACAGTGCGGGAGGGACCTACGAGCAGTACTTC.

In regard to this clonotype: Relative to the germline gene, one junction end is altered; a read error may explain this. The V call is TRBV7-3, the J call TRBJ1-2; TRBD1 matches at 8 bases. The CDR3 length is 14 residues. Germline V gene data show CDR1 as SGHTA and CDR2 as FQGTGA. CDR3 region: CASSPRTGNYCYTF. CDR3 DNA sequence: TGTGCCAGCAGCCCGAGGACAGGGAACTATTGCTACACCTTC. Complete variable domain (other parts from reference TRBV7-3 and TRBJ1-2): GAGVSQTPSNKVTEKGKYVELRCDPISGHTALYWYRQSLGQGPEFLIYFQGTGAADDSGLPNDRFFAVRPEGSVSTLKIQRTERGDSAVYLCASSPRTGNYCYTFGSGTRLTVV.

As concerns this clonotype: At one boundary the junction diverges from the germline segment, which might be a read error. This chain connects TRBV5-5 to TRBJ2-5, with D unclear. Per germline, CDR1 SGHKS and CDR2 YYEKEE (reference sequence). This CDR3 comprises 13 residues. CDR3 coding DNA: TGCGCCAGCAGCCCCGACGGCAATCAGCCCCAGTACTTC. It yields the protein CASSPDGNQPQYF. Complete variable domain (other parts from reference TRBV5-5 and TRBJ2-5): DAGVTQSPTHLIKTRGQQVTLRCSPISGHKSVSWYQQVLGQGPQFIFQYYEKEERGRGNFPDRFSARQFPNYSSELNVNALLLGDSALYLCASSPDGNQPQYFGPGTRLLVL.

V is TRBV7-2 and J is TRBJ1-2, with a weak D call TRBD1 (5 bases). Germline CDR1 reads SGHTA; CDR2 reads FQGNSA. V lost 5 bases and J lost 0, with 16 bases in between. There are 16 residues in the CDR3. This CDR3 is CASSLRGGSANYGYTF. CDR3 sequence (DNA): TGTGCCAGCAGCCTCCGCGGGGGAAGCGCTAACTATGGCTACACCTTC.

The chain combines TRBV5-1 with TRBJ2-7; D is undetermined. This CDR3 contains 12 residues. V lost 0 bases to trimming and J lost 7 bases, with 8 bases between them. CDR1 and CDR2 (germline): SGHRS, YFSETQ. The CDR3 DNA reads TGCGCCAGCAGCTTGGGTAGGATGGAGCAGTACTTC. Protein product: CASSLGRMEQYF.

This chain links TRBV29-1 with TRBJ2-7, with 11 positions matching TRBD2. Germline CDR1 and CDR2: SQVTM and ANQGSEA. With 5 bases clipped from V and 9 bases from J, the junction kept 15 bases outside the gene matches. This CDR3 contains 15 residues. CDR3 region: CSVLGSGRGPLGQYF. The DNA for the CDR3 is TGCAGCGTTTTGGGTAGCGGGAGGGGTCCACTCGGGCAGTACTTC.

V is TRBV11-3 and J is TRBJ1-6, with D unresolved. The CDR3 runs 15 residues. Germline V gene sequence: CDR1 SGHNT, CDR2 YENEEA. V lost 7 bases, J lost 0 bases, and 10 bases lay in between. CDR3 sequence: CASNSGCSYNSPLHF. The CDR3 DNA reads TGTGCCAGCAACTCGGGGTGCTCCTATAATTCACCCCTCCACTTT.

This chain uses TRBV7-3 with TRBJ2-5; D may be TRBD2 (6 bases). The V end was cut by 5 bases, the J end by 11 bases, with 15 bases between. Germline-derived CDR1 and CDR2 are SGHTA and FQGTGA. CDR3 length: 12 amino acids. CDR3 in DNA: TGTGCCAGCAGCCCCTGGGGGGAGCCGCAGTACTTC. Protein sequence: CASSPWGEPQYF.

This clonotype was recorded at least ten times. This chain joins TRBV20-1 and TRBJ2-5; D is uncertain. Between the trimmed V and J ends, which lost 3 bases and 1 base, there was a span of 6 bases. CDR1 and CDR2 (germline): DFQATT, SNEGSKA (reference sequence). CDR3 length equals 12 residues. Here the CDR3 reads CSASGFQETQYF. The CDR3 bases are TGCAGTGCTAGCGGCTTCCAAGAGACCCAGTACTTC.

This rearrangement joins TRBV7-9 to TRBJ1-1, with D perhaps matching TRBD1 (6 bases). Per germline, CDR1 SEHNR and CDR2 FQNEAQ (reference sequence). This CDR3 is 15 amino acids long. Trimming removed 6 bases from V and 3 bases from J, with 17 bases in between. In DNA form, the CDR3 reads TGTGCCAGCAGAGGGAGGTCGGGGGCTGACACTGAAGCTTTCTTT. It encodes CASRGRSGADTEAFF.

For this clonotype: The DNA is left out, because the CDR3 cannot be placed on it with certainty; the CDR3 is given as TCRdb lists it. The chain couples TRBV7-3 to TRBJ1-6. The CDR3 is made up of 22 amino acids, end residues included. CDR1 is SGHTA and CDR2 is FQGTGA in the germline V gene. The CDR3 protein is CASSFYICSARDQELANSPLHF.

The V call is TRBV10-3, the J call TRBJ2-7, with 7 positions matching TRBD2. Germline-derived CDR1 and CDR2 are ENHRY and SYGVKD. Trimming cost V 6 bases and J 7 bases; bases outside gene matches: 15. The CDR3 has 15 amino acids. CDR3 DNA sequence: TGTGCCATCAGGGGGAGTAGCGGGTTCGACAATGAGCAGTACTTC. Protein: CAIRGSSGFDNEQYF.

The V and J genes are TRBV29-1 and TRBJ1-2, with TRBD1 identical over 9 bases. CDR1 SQVTM and CDR2 ANQGSEA come from the germline V gene. The CDR3 covers 18 residues. J lost 6 bases, V lost 5 bases, and 22 bases had no gene match. The CDR3 bases are TGCAGCGTTCCCAGAGACCGGGACAGGGAAACCCTTGGGGATGGCTACACCTTC. Encoded protein: CSVPRDRDRETLGDGYTF. Supplemented by reference TRBV29-1 and TRBJ1-2, the full variable domain reads SAVISQKPSRDICQRGTSLTIQCQVDSQVTMMFWYRQQPGQSLTLIATANQGSEATYESGFVIDKFPISRPNLTFSTLTVSNMSPEDSSIYLCSVPRDRDRETLGDGYTFGSGTRLTVV.

In this sample, this clonotype turned up many times. V is TRBV6-2 or TRBV6-3 and J is TRBJ2-7; TRBD1 matches 10 bases. This CDR3 contains 14 residues. V shed 7 bases and J 4 bases; nucleotides not matched to a gene: 7. Germline CDR1 reads MNHEY; CDR2 reads SVGEGT. CDR3 in amino acids: CASTSTGGGYEQYF. CDR3 nucleotide sequence: TGTGCCAGCACCTCGACAGGGGGCGGATACGAGCAGTACTTC.

This clonotype has a count of ten or more. The J gene is TRBJ2-2, the V gene TRBV19; D is unresolved. This CDR3 has 14 amino acids. Per the germline V gene, CDR1 is LNHDA and CDR2 is SQIVND (reference sequence). V was clipped by 5 bases and J by 3 bases, with 10 bases between them. The CDR3 coding sequence is TGTGCCAGTAGTGTCTTTATGGACACCGGGGAGCTGTTTTTT. Amino acids: CASSVFMDTGELFF.

J is TRBJ1-5 and V is TRBV6-1; TRBD1 matches at 12 bases. Trimming removed 5 bases from V and 7 bases from J; junction bases left unmatched: 6. The CDR3 sequence is 15 residues long. CDR1 is MNHNS, CDR2 SASEGT, per germline. CDR3 loop: CASSRGTGGPQPQHF. The CDR3, as DNA: TGTGCCAGCAGTCGCGGGACAGGGGGCCCCCAGCCCCAGCATTTT.

The V gene is TRBV12-3 or TRBV12-4, the J gene TRBJ2-5, with 7 positions matching TRBD1. The CDR3 is 17 residues long. The V segment lost 6 bases and the J segment 1 base; nucleotides outside the gene matches: 14. CDR3 sequence: CASSPPGQTSFQETQYF. The CDR3 nucleotides are TGTGCCAGCAGCCCTCCGGGACAGACATCCTTCCAAGAGACCCAGTACTTC.

This clonotype was seen many times. The chain carries TRBV27 and TRBJ2-7; 9 nucleotides agree with TRBD2. V dropped 7 bases and J dropped 4; count of bases not matched to a gene: 8. This CDR3 is built from 14 residues. CDR1 and CDR2 (germline): MNHEY, SMNVEV (reference sequence). This CDR3 reads CASKRTSVAYEQYF. CDR3 nucleotides: TGTGCCAGCAAGAGGACTAGCGTCGCGTACGAGCAGTACTTC.

In this sample, this clonotype turned up many times. The genes are TRBV5-1 and TRBJ2-7; D may be TRBD1 (6 bases). The germline V and J ends were trimmed by 0 bases and 5 bases, with 18 bases remaining between them. Germline V gene lookup returns CDR1 SGHRS and CDR2 YFSETQ. The CDR3 contains 16 residues. Here the CDR3 DNA reads TGCGCCAGCAGCTTGGCCGGACAGTTAAAGGTAGACGAGCAGTACTTC. This codes for CASSLAGQLKVDEQYF.

This clonotype was detected many times. The V call is TRBV11-1, the J call TRBJ2-2; no firm D call. V gave up 2 bases and J gave up 0 bases, with 7 bases separating them. There are 15 residues in the CDR3. From germline, CDR1 is SGHAT and CDR2 FQDESV (reference sequence). The CDR3 nucleotides read TGTGCCAGCAGCTTACAGCCCGCGAACACCGGGGAGCTGTTTTTT. Protein sequence: CASSLQPANTGELFF.